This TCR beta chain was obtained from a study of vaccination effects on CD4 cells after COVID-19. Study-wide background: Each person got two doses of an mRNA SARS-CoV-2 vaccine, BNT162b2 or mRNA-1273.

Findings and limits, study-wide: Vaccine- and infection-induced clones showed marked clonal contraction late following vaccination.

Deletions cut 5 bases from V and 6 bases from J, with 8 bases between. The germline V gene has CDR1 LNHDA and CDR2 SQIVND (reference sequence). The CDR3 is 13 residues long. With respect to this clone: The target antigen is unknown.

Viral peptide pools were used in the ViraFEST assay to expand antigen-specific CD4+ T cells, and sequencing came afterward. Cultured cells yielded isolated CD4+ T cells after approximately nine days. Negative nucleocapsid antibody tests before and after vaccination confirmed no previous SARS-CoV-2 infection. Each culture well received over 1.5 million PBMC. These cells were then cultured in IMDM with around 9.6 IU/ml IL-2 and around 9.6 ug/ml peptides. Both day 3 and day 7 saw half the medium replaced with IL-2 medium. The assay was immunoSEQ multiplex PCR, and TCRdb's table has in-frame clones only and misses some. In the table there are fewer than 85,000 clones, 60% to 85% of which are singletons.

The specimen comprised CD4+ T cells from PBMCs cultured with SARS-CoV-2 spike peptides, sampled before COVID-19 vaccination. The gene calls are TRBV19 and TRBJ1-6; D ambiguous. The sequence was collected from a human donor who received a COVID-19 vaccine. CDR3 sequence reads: CASSRTGNSPLHF. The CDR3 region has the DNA TGTGCCAGTAGTCGGACGGGTAATTCACCCCTCCACTTT. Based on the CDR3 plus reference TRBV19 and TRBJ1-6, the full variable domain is DGGITQSPKYLFRKEGQNVTLSCEQNLNHDAMYWYRQDPGQGLRLIYYSQIVNDFQKGDIAEGYSVSREKKESFPLTVTSAQKNPTAFYLCASSRTGNSPLHFGNGTRLTVT.